The next 19 T cell receptor beta chains were all read from a single sample in a study of monozygotic twins with inflammatory bowel disease. Following a re-call of the 5' RACE reads, TCRdb has one entry per CDR3 protein and lacks DNA. This table lists about 210,000 distinct CDR3 sequences. Input material: blood. The origin of the receptors is a human donor with ulcerative colitis or Crohn's disease, or a healthy co-twin of an affected twin (not recorded which).

The chain couples TRBV5-5 to TRBJ2-5. CDR1 and CDR2 from the germline V gene are SGHKS and YYEKEE (reference sequence). The CDR3 spans 13 residues. The CDR3 spells CASSLSVDETQYF.

V and J are TRBV20-1 and TRBJ2-3. This CDR3 is 15 amino acids long. The germline V gene has CDR1 DFQATT and CDR2 SNEGSKA (reference sequence). This CDR3 reads CSARDSLGGTDTQYF.

The J gene is TRBJ2-5, the V gene TRBV7-9. The CDR3 sequence is 13 residues long. Germline-derived CDR1 and CDR2 are SEHNR and FQNEAQ (reference sequence). The CDR3 sequence: CASSQPVTETQYF.

The chain joins TRBV6-1 to TRBJ1-5; TCRdb designates TRBD1, a call that cannot be tested without DNA. The CDR3 covers 15 residues. Germline V gives CDR1 MNHNS, CDR2 SASEGT. The CDR3 sequence is CASSDRGPGNQPQHF.

The rearrangement uses TRBV4-2 and TRBJ1-2; no DNA is available, so the TRBD1 call from TCRdb remains unchecked. The CDR3 spans 15 residues. Germline V lookup: CDR1 LGHNA, CDR2 YNFKEQ. The CDR3 sequence: CASSQGKGQYYGYTF.

V and J are TRBV5-1 and TRBJ1-2; TCRdb's D call of TRBD1 is untestable without DNA. The length of the CDR3 is 13 residues. The V gene's germline CDR1 is SGHRS and CDR2 YFSETQ. CDR3 in amino acids: CASSLGENYGYTF.

The chain joins TRBV5-8 to TRBJ1-5. The germline V gene encodes CDR1 SGHTS and CDR2 YDEGEE. CDR3 length equals 15 residues. CDR3 region: CASRRPEFGNQPQHF.

The V gene is TRBV20-1, the J gene TRBJ1-1. The V gene's germline CDR1 is DFQATT and CDR2 SNEGSKA (reference sequence). This CDR3 has 18 residues. The CDR3 protein is CSARTKGLRTYMNTEAFF.

The chain combines TRBV9 with TRBJ1-4; TCRdb selects TRBD1, and the lack of DNA leaves this call unchecked. CDR1 is SGDLS, CDR2 YYNGEE, per germline. This CDR3 region has 15 residues. CDR3 loop: CASSVSGQQNEKLFF.

The V gene is TRBV9, the J gene TRBJ2-7; TCRdb's assignment of TRBD1 cannot be checked, as there is no DNA. The CDR3 runs 14 residues. CDR1 and CDR2 (germline): SGDLS, YYNGEE. The CDR3 here is CASRGKTGGSEQYF. The full variable domain, in which reference TRBV9 and TRBJ2-7 provide the parts outside the CDR3, is DSGVTQTPKHLITATGQRVTLRCSPRSGDLSVYWYQQSLDQGLQFLIQYYNGEERAKGNILERFSAQQFPDLHSELNLSSLELGDSALYFCASRGKTGGSEQYFGPGTRLTVT.

The J gene is TRBJ1-3, the V gene TRBV7-2. The CDR3 consists of 15 residues. CDR1 and CDR2 (germline): SGHTA, FQGNSA. This CDR3 reads CASSRGGMTGNTIYF. Full variable domain (missing parts from reference TRBV7-2 and TRBJ1-3): GAGVSQSPSNKVTEKGKDVELRCDPISGHTALYWYRQSLGQGLEFLIYFQGNSAPDKSGLPSDRFSAERTGGSVSTLTIQRTQQEDSAVYLCASSRGGMTGNTIYFGEGSWLTVV.

The gene calls are TRBV9 and TRBJ2-1. In germline, CDR1 is SGDLS, CDR2 YYNGEE. The CDR3 spans 17 residues. This chain's CDR3 is CASSPDWNPSSYNEQFF.

The genes are TRBV3-1 and TRBJ2-7; TCRdb calls TRBD1, which cannot be checked without DNA. CDR1 is LGHDT, CDR2 YNNKEL, per germline (reference sequence). This CDR3 spans 13 amino acids. CDR3 residues: CASSQTQGGKQYF.

This chain links TRBV20-1 with TRBJ1-2; TCRdb's D gene call, TRBD1, goes unchecked for lack of DNA. Germline CDR1 reads DFQATT; CDR2 reads SNEGSKA (reference sequence). The CDR3 is 14 residues long. CDR3 in amino acids: CSAPVTERSYGYTF.

The chain is built from TRBV10-2 and TRBJ2-7. Germline V gene lookup returns CDR1 WSHSY and CDR2 SAAADI. The length of the CDR3 is 15 residues. The CDR3 spells CASQDTPRGNYEQYF.

The gene calls are TRBV27 and TRBJ2-3; the TRBD1 assignment by TCRdb is unverifiable without DNA. This CDR3 contains 17 residues. Germline-derived CDR1 and CDR2 are MNHEY and SMNVEV (reference sequence). The CDR3: CASSQNPGGRGADTQYF.

The chain recombines TRBV11-2 with TRBJ2-2; TCRdb's D call of TRBD2 is untestable without DNA. Per germline, CDR1 SGHAT and CDR2 FQNNGV. CDR3 length equals 15 residues. The CDR3 reads CASSLQGPNTGELFF. Using reference TRBV11-2 and TRBJ2-2 for the parts outside the CDR3, the full variable domain is EAGVAQSPRYKIIEKRQSVAFWCNPISGHATLYWYQQILGQGPKLLIQFQNNGVVDDSQLPKDRFSAERLKGVDSTLKIQPAKLEDSAVYLCASSLQGPNTGELFFGEGSRLTVL.

The CDR3 loop is CASSPRSAQIVNYGYTF. The V gene is TRBV7-6, the J gene TRBJ1-2; no DNA is available, so the TRBD1 call from TCRdb remains unchecked. Germline lookup yields CDR1 SGHVS and CDR2 FNYEAQ. The CDR3 has 17 amino acids.

V gene TRBV5-4 combines with J gene TRBJ1-1; TCRdb's D gene call, TRBD1, goes unchecked for lack of DNA. The CDR3 totals 16 residues. Looked up from germline, CDR1 is SGHNT and CDR2 is YYREEE (reference sequence). The CDR3 loop reads CASSPPGRVTGTEAFF.